This T cell receptor beta chain was obtained from a study of blood T cell repertoires in COVID-19 (dated by TCRdb to 2018 to 2020). Concerning the study at large: The collaborator samples originated in the United States, Italy and Spain and spanned the acute and convalescent phases of COVID-19. The material from the prospective study consisted of cDNA or gDNA derived from T cells, B-cell-depleted T cells, or PBMCs. Subjects who had been exposed to COVID-19, were actively infected with it, or had recovered from it provided the deeply sampled blood TCRbeta repertoires that made up the dataset. A freely available public database, intended as a resource for researchers studying the immune response to SARS-CoV-2, is where the repertoires were released. Samples came from the ongoing ImmuneRACE study (first 160 participants) plus 1,254 subjects from 6 global collaborators. The sample metadata nearly always contained a de-identified subject ID, COVID-19 status, age in years and sex. HLA class I and class II types, where available, came from metadata supplied by the sample provider rather than from assay-based typing. On the study overall, not on this receptor specifically: The quantity of clinical and demographic metadata differed by source and by participant and was supplied without curation.

The germline V gene supplies CDR1 SGHRS and CDR2 YFSETQ. From the cysteine through the phenylalanine, the CDR3 covers 15 amino acids. Just CDR3 DNA is preserved here, 45 bases in frame from base 1. V trim: 3 bases; J trim: 4 bases; unmatched bases: 5. Collaborating institutions collected whole blood in K2EDTA tubes following their own protocols. Collaborator samples were shipped for TCRbeta analysis as frozen whole blood, isolated PBMCs, or DNA extracted from either sample type. The immunoSEQ Assay, a bias-controlled multiplex PCR, was used to amplify TCRbeta CDR3 regions from genomic DNA. The paper's data handling went like this. Nucleated cell counts per sample were estimated from amplification of reference gene primers within the assay. To quantify the absolute abundance of each unique TCRbeta CDR3 rearrangement, sequence reads were collapsed and filtered. For each sample, productive Simpson clonality was calculated by taking the square root of Simpson's diversity index across productive rearrangements. The clones in this table, taken by TCRdb from immuneACCESS, are in-frame only. Not every clone is retained; where verified, under half of the shortfall comes from an unresolved V gene, and the cause of the rest is unknown. The V and J calls and clone size come from that table; D and trimming were worked out from the DNA. The sample includes about 80,000 clones, with more than 80% observed a single time. Jointly, the top ten make up 15% to 18% of the sample.

The table lists this clone with a count of one. Its target antigen remains unknown. Per-base quality was not reported, and no clone a single base away is much larger than it. The specimen sequenced was peripheral blood. The receptor's source is a woman older than 75 with acute or convalescent COVID-19. The chain links TRBV5-1 with TRBJ1-2; 11 of the junction bases match TRBD1. The encoded CDR3 is CASSSGQGATYGYTF. Here is the DNA: TGCGCCAGCAGCTCAGGACAGGGGGCGACCTATGGCTACACCTTC.